The 9 T cell receptor beta chains below all came from one sample that was sequenced in a study of technical replicates of blood from several donors. Sequencing used immunoSEQ multiplex PCR; TCRdb keeps in-frame clones, though not all of them. The sample lists about 100,000 clones, about 95% seen once, with about 0.37% in the top ten. The sequencing sample was made of T cells isolated from PBMCs. These receptors were taken from a human donor in good health.

CDR3 region: CASSIFGASGSADTQYF. The CDR3 bases are TGTGCCAGTAGTATCTTCGGGGCTAGCGGGAGTGCAGATACGCAGTATTTT. The chain combines TRBV19 with TRBJ2-3; 10 bases are shared with TRBD2. The CDR3 loop spans 17 amino acids. Germline V gene data show CDR1 as LNHDA and CDR2 as SQIVND (reference sequence). The trim removed 3 bases at V and 4 bases at J, leaving 10 bases unmatched.

This chain connects TRBV27 to TRBJ2-5, with 9 bases aligning to TRBD1. CDR3 length equals 15 residues. Germline V gives CDR1 MNHEY, CDR2 SMNVEV (reference sequence). V shed 3 bases, J shed 9 bases, and the junction held 11 bases outside the gene matches. As DNA, the CDR3 is TGTGCCAGCAGTTTTTACCGGGACAGGGAGGGGTCCCAGTACTTC. It yields the protein CASSFYRDREGSQYF.

The rearrangement links TRBV19 to TRBJ2-7, with 13 bases identical to TRBD2. Germline lookup yields CDR1 LNHDA and CDR2 SQIVND (reference sequence). The length of the CDR3 is 15 residues. Trimming removed 4 bases from V and 7 bases from J; junction bases left unmatched: 7. The CDR3 loop is CASSTGLAGAGEQYF. CDR3 coding DNA: TGTGCCAGTAGTACCGGACTAGCGGGAGCAGGGGAGCAGTACTTC.

The chain joins TRBV27 to TRBJ2-7, with 9 bases matching TRBD1. This CDR3 has 15 residues. Looked up from germline, CDR1 is MNHEY and CDR2 is SMNVEV (reference sequence). The ends lost 5 bases at V and 6 bases at J; junction bases unmatched: 11. The CDR3 sequence: CASSRHRDRVGEQYF. In DNA form, the CDR3 reads TGTGCCAGCAGTCGCCACCGGGACAGGGTCGGCGAGCAGTACTTC.

The genes are TRBV7-2 and TRBJ2-2; 9 bases are shared with TRBD2. Looked up from germline, CDR1 is SGHTA and CDR2 is FQGNSA. Trimming took 2 bases from V and 3 from J; bases not matched to a gene: 4. The CDR3 is made up of 16 amino acids. Here the CDR3 DNA reads TGTGCCAGCAGCTTAAAAGCGGGAGGTGACACCGGGGAGCTGTTTTTT. Translation: CASSLKAGGDTGELFF.

V usage is TRBV11-3 and J usage is TRBJ1-1, with TRBD1 as a possible D gene (5 bases). Trimming cost V 3 bases and J 3 bases, with 14 bases left between them. Looked up from germline, CDR1 is SGHNT and CDR2 is YENEEA. The CDR3 loop spans 15 amino acids. The CDR3 protein is CASSLGQGSDTEAFF. CDR3 nucleotides: TGTGCCAGCAGCTTGGGGCAGGGTTCGGACACTGAAGCTTTCTTT.

This clone appeared once. This chain connects TRBV16 to TRBJ1-4; D is undetermined. V shed 2 bases and J shed 4 bases, with 5 bases lying between them. The CDR3 has 13 residues. Germline lookup yields CDR1 KGHSY and CDR2 FQNENV. CDR3 in DNA: TGTGCCAGCAGCCAAGGACTTAATGAAAAACTGTTTTTT. Encoded protein: CASSQGLNEKLFF.

The genes are TRBV6-5 and TRBJ1-2, with a tentative D call TRBD1 (5 bases). This CDR3 region has 15 residues. V was trimmed by 0 bases and J by 1 base, leaving 9 bases between them. CDR1 and CDR2 (germline): MNHEY, SVGAGI. In DNA form, the CDR3 reads TGTGCCAGCAGTTACTCCCCAGGGAATAACTATGGCTACACCTTC. It translates to CASSYSPGNNYGYTF.

The chain carries TRBV2 and TRBJ2-1, with a weak D call TRBD2 (5 bases). Trimming shortened V by 8 bases and J by 2 bases, and 16 bases separated the two germline ends. The CDR3 is 15 amino acids. From germline, CDR1 is SNHLY and CDR2 FYNNEI. CDR3 coding DNA: TGTGCCAGCCAACCGGGAAAGAGTACCTACAATGAGCAGTTCTTC. Residues: CASQPGKSTYNEQFF.